One and the same sample provided the 27 T cell receptor beta chains below, sequenced in a study of HIV-infected patients and healthy controls. Alpha and beta constant-region primers primed reverse transcription of around 550 ng RNA. Each of the alpha and beta chains got its own library through chain-specific third strand synthesis with indices. TCRdb re-called the 5' RACE reads through MiXCR, storing one row per CDR3 protein. The sample has under 9,000 distinct CDR3 sequences, 8% seen once. The repertoire came from unfractionated whole blood and reflected all unsorted peripheral T cells. The source was blood, collected before antiretroviral therapy. The receptors were sampled from an adult with HIV infection.

The V call is TRBV12-3 or TRBV12-4, the J call TRBJ1-5, with a tentative D call TRBD1 (6 bases). V was shortened by 1 base and J by 4 bases, with 11 bases between the two germline ends. The CDR3 covers 15 residues. CDR3 sequence (DNA): TGTGCCAGCAGTTTAGGTCCAGGGGAGAATCAGCCCCAGCATTTT. It is translated as CASSLGPGENQPQHF.

By its share, this clonotype is medium-sized. The chain combines TRBV11-2 with TRBJ2-5; 7 bases are a match to TRBD2. J was trimmed by 3 bases and V by 1 base; bases with no gene match: 8. CDR3 length: 16 residues. The V gene's germline CDR1 is SGHAT and CDR2 FQNNGV. The CDR3 region has the DNA TGTGCCAGCAGCTTAGTGGTCGGGGGGTTAGAAGAGACCCAGTACTTC. Its translation: CASSLVVGGLEETQYF. Supplemented by reference TRBV11-2 and TRBJ2-5, the full variable domain reads EAGVAQSPRYKIIEKRQSVAFWCNPISGHATLYWYQQILGQGPKLLIQFQNNGVVDDSQLPKDRFSAERLKGVDSTLKIQPAKLEDSAVYLCASSLVVGGLEETQYFGPGTRLLVL.

The chain couples TRBV11-2 to TRBJ2-1, with D possibly TRBD1 on 6 matching bases. This CDR3 has 14 residues. Deletions cut 1 base from V and 6 bases from J, with 10 bases between. Germline assignment: CDR1 SGHAT and CDR2 FQNNGV. CDR3 DNA: TGTGCCAGCAGCTTAGGGGCAGGGGCCAATGAGCAGTTCTTC. As protein: CASSLGAGANEQFF.

This clonotype has more than one count but fewer than ten. V usage is TRBV13 and J usage is TRBJ1-2; no reliable D call. V gave up 5 bases and J gave up 5 bases, with 12 bases separating them. Germline assignment: CDR1 PRHDT and CDR2 FYEKMQ (reference sequence). This CDR3 is built from 13 residues. CDR3 sequence reads: CASSLHIRYGYTF. Written as DNA, the CDR3 is TGTGCCAGCAGCCTCCATATACGGTATGGCTACACCTTC. The full variable domain, with the rest looked up from reference TRBV13 and TRBJ1-2, is AAGVIQSPRHLIKEKRETATLKCYPIPRHDTVYWYQQGPGQDPQFLISFYEKMQSDKGSIPDRFSAQQFSDYHSELNMSSLELGDSALYFCASSLHIRYGYTFGSGTRLTVV.

This clonotype is termed medium-sized. The chain joins TRBV24-1 to TRBJ1-5; no clear D gene. Trimming took off 3 bases at V and 0 bases at J, with 5 bases between the two ends. The germline V gene has CDR1 KGHDR and CDR2 SFDVKD. The CDR3 totals 14 residues. The DNA for the CDR3 is TGTGCCACCAGTGATCAGAGTAGCAATCAGCCCCAGCATTTT. It is translated as CATSDQSSNQPQHF.

This clonotype appeared many times. This sequence joins TRBV6-1 and TRBJ2-7; no clear D gene. Trimming left V 2 bases short and J 7 bases short, with 33 bases between. Germline V lookup: CDR1 MNHNS, CDR2 SASEGT. This CDR3 contains 20 residues. For the CDR3, the DNA is TGTGCCAGCAGTGAAAAAGTAGGCAGGTTACCTCGAAGGAATTTAACGGAGCAGTACTTC. Its translation is CASSEKVGRLPRRNLTEQYF.

By share, this clonotype ranks as medium-sized. The chain is built from TRBV10-3 and TRBJ1-5, with D possibly TRBD1 on 6 matching bases. Trimming left V 3 bases short and J 6 bases short, with 21 bases between. The CDR3 totals 17 residues. The germline CDR1 and CDR2 sequences are ENHRY and SYGVKD. CDR3 sequence: CAISEVGVYGGSQPQHF. Here the CDR3 DNA reads TGTGCCATCAGTGAAGTTGGTGTCTACGGGGGCAGTCAGCCCCAGCATTTT.

In its sample, this clonotype was seen many times. The CDR3 DNA is TGTGCCAGCAGCCTCGGACTAGCGGGTAAAGAGACCCAGTACTTC. Protein: CASSLGLAGKETQYF. The chain has TRBV7-8 and TRBJ2-5; 11 bases agree with TRBD2. The CDR3 has 15 residues. The germline gives CDR1 SGHVS, CDR2 FQNEAQ. The J segment lost 3 bases and the V segment lost 5 bases, leaving 5 bases of the junction unmatched.

This clonotype was observed many times. This CDR3 reads CSVEGTADRPNYGYTF. The CDR3 bases are TGCAGCGTTGAGGGTACCGCGGACCGCCCTAACTATGGCTACACCTTC. The chain employs TRBV29-1 and TRBJ1-2; D not certain. This CDR3 region has 16 residues. Between the trimmed V and J ends, which lost 3 bases and 0 bases, there was a span of 17 bases. Germline V gene lookup returns CDR1 SQVTM and CDR2 ANQGSEA.

The table lists this clonotype with many counts. This chain links TRBV7-3 with TRBJ2-1; D possibly corresponds to TRBD2 (6 bases). V lost 5 bases, J lost 2 bases, and 16 bases lay in between. The CDR3 extends over 16 amino acids. In germline, CDR1 is SGHTA, CDR2 FQGTGA. The CDR3 here is CASSPSGLLPYNEQFF. The DNA for the CDR3 is TGTGCCAGCAGCCCATCGGGACTTCTTCCCTACAATGAGCAGTTCTTC.

There are a few counts of this clonotype. V and J are TRBV27 and TRBJ1-1; the D gene is possibly TRBD1 (5 bases). V shed 5 bases and J shed 7 bases, with 17 bases lying between them. The CDR3 extends over 14 amino acids. Germline CDR1 reads MNHEY; CDR2 reads SMNVEV (reference sequence). In DNA, the CDR3 is TGTGCCAGCAGTCTTGGGGCAGGGTACTATGAAGCTTTCTTT. As protein: CASSLGAGYYEAFF.

By share, this clonotype counts as medium-sized. The rearrangement joins TRBV13 to TRBJ2-7; D is uncertain. Germline CDR1 is PRHDT and CDR2 is FYEKMQ (reference sequence). Trimming shortened V by 4 bases and J by 0 bases, and 4 bases separated the two germline ends. The CDR3 is made up of 12 amino acids. The CDR3 bases are TGTGCCAGCAGCTCGTCCTCCTACGAGCAGTACTTC. It yields the protein CASSSSSYEQYF.

This chain joins TRBV18 and TRBJ1-2, with D possibly being TRBD1 (5 bases). This CDR3 has 12 residues. CDR1 is KGHSH, CDR2 LQKENI, per germline. Deletions cut 6 bases from V and 5 bases from J, with 10 bases between. The CDR3 sequence: CASSDRGYGYTF. In DNA form, the CDR3 reads TGTGCCAGCTCTGACCGGGGGTATGGCTACACCTTC.

Sample share makes this clonotype medium-sized. V and J are TRBV28 and TRBJ1-5; the D gene is possibly TRBD1 (5 bases). The CDR3 extends over 13 amino acids. Trimming left V 4 bases short and J 1 base short, with 5 bases between. CDR1 is MDHEN, CDR2 SYDVKM, per germline. CDR3 nucleotides: TGTGCCAGCAGTTGGGACAGCAATCAGCCCCAGCATTTT. Its translation is CASSWDSNQPQHF. Based on the CDR3 plus reference TRBV28 and TRBJ1-5, the full variable domain is DVKVTQSSRYLVKRTGEKVFLECVQDMDHENMFWYRQDPGLGLRLIYFSYDVKMKEKGDIPEGYSVSREKKERFSLILESASTNQTSMYLCASSWDSNQPQHFGDGTRLSIL.

At least ten counts were recorded for this clonotype. V gene TRBV6-1 combines with J gene TRBJ1-5; 11 bases fit TRBD1. This CDR3 is 16 amino acids long. The germline CDR1 and CDR2 sequences are MNHNS and SASEGT. Germline trimming cut 6 bases from V and 0 bases from J; bases unmatched to any gene: 4. In nucleotides, the CDR3 is TGTGCCAGCAGGGAGGGGACAGGGGGTAGCAATCAGCCCCAGCATTTT. It codes for CASREGTGGSNQPQHF.

This clonotype ranks as medium-sized (0.01 to 0.1%). This chain links TRBV6-5 with TRBJ1-5; TRBD1 agrees at 7 bases. The V gene's germline CDR1 is MNHEY and CDR2 SVGAGI. The CDR3 covers 14 residues. Trimming cost V 0 bases and J 5 bases; bases outside gene matches: 1. The CDR3 protein is CASSYSTGYQPQHF. The CDR3 nucleotides read TGTGCCAGCAGTTACTCGACAGGGTATCAGCCCCAGCATTTT.

This clonotype was seen repeatedly, ten times or more. This chain connects TRBV4-2 to TRBJ1-5; tentative D call: TRBD1 (5 bases). The CDR3 is 14 amino acids. Per germline, CDR1 LGHNA and CDR2 YNFKEQ. V lost 3 bases, J lost 5 bases, and 11 bases lay in between. CDR3 DNA sequence: TGTGCCAGCAGCCAGGGGACCGTCGATCAGCCCCAGCATTTT. It specifies CASSQGTVDQPQHF.

This clonotype was detected ten times or more. The chain couples TRBV27 to TRBJ1-5; tentatively, D is TRBD1 (6 bases). CDR3 length: 14 residues. Germline V gene sequence: CDR1 MNHEY, CDR2 SMNVEV (reference sequence). Trimming stripped 6 bases from V and 9 bases from J, with 18 bases between. The chain's CDR3 is CASRQDRWGTPQHF. The CDR3 coding sequence is TGTGCCAGCAGGCAGGACAGATGGGGAACGCCCCAGCATTTT.

Sample share makes this clonotype medium-sized. This sequence joins TRBV12-3 or TRBV12-4 and TRBJ1-2; 11 nucleotides agree with TRBD1. This CDR3 has 15 amino acids. V was pared by 5 bases and J by 3 bases, with 5 bases of the junction left unmatched. The CDR3 region has the DNA TGTGCCAGCAGTGGACGGACAGGGGGCGACTATGGCTACACCTTC. Protein: CASSGRTGGDYGYTF.

Concerning this clonotype: The junction shows a germline mismatch at one end, possibly a read error. J is TRBJ1-6 and V is TRBV6-6, with TRBD1 matching 7 bases. This CDR3 comprises 16 residues. Germline CDR1 and CDR2: MNHNY and SVGAGI (reference sequence). CDR3 sequence (DNA): TGTACCAGCAGTTTAAAGGGGACAGAGCTAAATTCACCCCTCCACTTT. Its translation: CTSSLKGTELNSPLHF.

By share of the sample, this clonotype is medium-sized (0.01 to 0.1%). This sequence joins TRBV19 and TRBJ1-5; possibly TRBD1 for D (6 bases). Between the trimmed V and J ends, which lost 3 bases and 1 base, there was a span of 22 bases. Germline-derived CDR1 and CDR2 are LNHDA and SQIVND (reference sequence). CDR3 length: 19 amino acids. CDR3 DNA: TGTGCCAGTAGTATGGGTAAGAGGACAGAAGATTTCAGCAATCAGCCCCAGCATTTT. This gives the protein CASSMGKRTEDFSNQPQHF.

This clonotype occurred many times. The chain employs TRBV7-2 and TRBJ1-1; 7 bases are a match to TRBD1. CDR3 size: 13 residues. In germline, CDR1 is SGHTA, CDR2 FQGNSA. V was clipped by 5 bases and J by 8 bases; unmatched bases: 8. This CDR3 is CASSPLTGFEAFF. Written as DNA, the CDR3 is TGTGCCAGCAGCCCTCTGACAGGGTTCGAAGCTTTCTTT.

At least ten counts were recorded for this clonotype. CDR3 nucleotides: TGTGCCAGCAGCCAAGTTAGGGGTACTAACTATGGCTACACCTTC. Encoded protein: CASSQVRGTNYGYTF. The gene calls are TRBV3-1 and TRBJ1-2, with D perhaps TRBD1 (5 bases). The CDR3 covers 15 residues. The V end lost 1 base, the J end lost 0 bases, and 9 bases lay between the germline ends. Germline V gene data show CDR1 as LGHDT and CDR2 as YNNKEL (reference sequence).

This clonotype was seen many times. This chain links TRBV20-1 with TRBJ1-3; D ambiguous. The CDR3 is made up of 14 amino acids. V lost 6 bases and J lost 0, with 12 bases in between. Germline loops: CDR1 DFQATT, CDR2 SNEGSKA (reference sequence). The CDR3 coding sequence is TGCAGTGCCCATCGCCGGGGCTCTGGAAACACCATATATTTT. Translated: CSAHRRGSGNTIYF.

The sample holds many counts of this clonotype. The rearrangement joins TRBV20-1 to TRBJ1-2, with D possibly TRBD1 on 5 matching bases. Germline V gene sequence: CDR1 DFQATT, CDR2 SNEGSKA (reference sequence). V was trimmed by 6 bases and J by 0 bases, leaving 20 bases between them. CDR3 length: 16 amino acids. CDR3 in amino acids: CSAREEKASSNYGYTF. The CDR3 region has the DNA TGCAGTGCCAGGGAGGAAAAGGCCAGTTCTAACTATGGCTACACCTTC.

This clonotype was seen many times. This sequence joins TRBV2 and TRBJ2-2, with unresolved D. The CDR3 is 16 residues long. Trimming shortened V by 2 bases and J by 5 bases, and 15 bases separated the two germline ends. The germline V gene encodes CDR1 SNHLY and CDR2 FYNNEI. In DNA form, the CDR3 reads TGTGCCAGCAGTGAATCTCCAGGCAGAGTAACCGGGGAGCTGTTTTTT. Its translation: CASSESPGRVTGELFF. Supplemented by reference TRBV2 and TRBJ2-2, the full variable domain reads EPEVTQTPSHQVTQMGQEVILRCVPISNHLYFYWYRQILGQKVEFLVSFYNNEISEKSEIFDDQFSVERPDGSNFTLKIRSTKLEDSAMYFCASSESPGRVTGELFFGEGSRLTVL.

This clonotype was counted ten times or more. The V call is TRBV7-2, the J call TRBJ2-7; D gene unclear. Germline CDR1 reads SGHTA; CDR2 reads FQGNSA. The V and J ends lost 0 bases and 4 bases respectively, with 7 bases between them. The CDR3 runs to 13 residues. The DNA of the CDR3 is TGTGCCAGCAGCTTAGCCCTAGAATACGAGCAGTACTTC. It yields the protein CASSLALEYEQYF.